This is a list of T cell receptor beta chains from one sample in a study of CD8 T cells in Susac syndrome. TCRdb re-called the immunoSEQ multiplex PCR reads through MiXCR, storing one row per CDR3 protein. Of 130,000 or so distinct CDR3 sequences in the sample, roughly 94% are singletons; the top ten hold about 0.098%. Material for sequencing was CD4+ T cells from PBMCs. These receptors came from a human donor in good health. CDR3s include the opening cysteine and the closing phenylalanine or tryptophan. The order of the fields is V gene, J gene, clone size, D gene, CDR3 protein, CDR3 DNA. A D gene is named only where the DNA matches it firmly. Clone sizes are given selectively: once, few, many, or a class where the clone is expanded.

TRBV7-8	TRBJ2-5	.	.	CASSSWGVVRETQYF	TGTGCCAGCAGCTCGTGGGGGGTAGTAAGAGAGACCCAGTACTTC
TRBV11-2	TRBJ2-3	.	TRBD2	CASSRRPLLEREIDTQYF	TGTGCCAGCAGCCGCCGCCCTCTTTTGGAGCGGGAGATAGATACGCAGTATTTT
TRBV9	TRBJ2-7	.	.	CASSPQGGPWEQYF	TGTGCCAGCAGCCCCCAAGGAGGGCCTTGGGAGCAGTACTTC
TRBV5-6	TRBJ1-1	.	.	CASSLATNEAFF	TGTGCCAGCAGCTTGGCCACCAATGAAGCTTTCTTT
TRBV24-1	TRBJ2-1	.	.	CATSDFAGSGQFF	TGTGCCACCAGTGATTTTGCAGGATCTGGGCAGTTCTTC
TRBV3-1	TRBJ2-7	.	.	CASSQIYGEQYF	TGTGCCAGCAGCCAAATATATGGAGAGCAGTACTTC
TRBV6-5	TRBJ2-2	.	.	CASSWGAGTGELFF	TGTGCCAGCAGTTGGGGGGCGGGCACCGGGGAGCTGTTTTTT
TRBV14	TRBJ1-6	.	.	CASSRDSSSYNSPLHF	TGTGCCAGCAGTCGGGACTCCAGCTCCTATAATTCACCCCTCCACTTT
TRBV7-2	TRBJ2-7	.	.	CASSWRDTSYEQYF	TGTGCCAGCAGCTGGAGGGACACCTCCTACGAGCAGTACTTC
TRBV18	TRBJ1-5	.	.	CASSPRGDGNQPQHF	TGTGCCAGCTCACCTAGGGGGGATGGGAATCAGCCCCAGCATTTT
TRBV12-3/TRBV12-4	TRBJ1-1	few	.	CASSSGNTEAFF	TGTGCCAGCAGTTCTGGGAACACTGAAGCTTTCTTT
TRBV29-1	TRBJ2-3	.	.	CSVEDPVWGDTQYF	TGCAGCGTTGAAGACCCCGTCTGGGGAGATACGCAGTATTTT
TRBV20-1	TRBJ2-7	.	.	CSALGGHEQYF	TGCAGTGCTCTCGGGGGGCACGAGCAGTACTTC
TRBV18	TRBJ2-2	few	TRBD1	CASSPRQGDTGELFF	TGTGCCAGCTCACCCCGACAGGGTGACACCGGGGAGCTGTTTTTT
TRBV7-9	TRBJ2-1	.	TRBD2	CASSAGLAGGYNEQFF	TGTGCCAGCAGCGCCGGACTAGCGGGAGGGTACAATGAGCAGTTCTTC
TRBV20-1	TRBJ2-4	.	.	CSPTVLGAKNIQYF	TGCAGTCCTACCGTGTTGGGGGCCAAAAACATTCAGTACTTC
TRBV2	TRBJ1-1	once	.	CASRVGGGTEAFF	TGTGCCAGCAGAGTAGGAGGAGGCACTGAAGCTTTCTTT
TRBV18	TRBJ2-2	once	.	CASSPIAGNGELFF	TGTGCCAGCTCACCCATCGCAGGAAACGGGGAGCTGTTTTTT
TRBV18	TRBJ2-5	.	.	CASSPGSSLQTQYF	TGTGCCAGCTCACCCGGGAGTTCCTTACAGACCCAGTACTTC
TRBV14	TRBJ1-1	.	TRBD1	CASSQTGGRTEAFF	TGTGCCAGCAGCCAAACAGGGGGCCGAACTGAAGCTTTCTTT
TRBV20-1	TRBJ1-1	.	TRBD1	CSARTGQRGEAFF	TGCAGTGCTAGGACAGGGCAGAGAGGTGAAGCTTTCTTT
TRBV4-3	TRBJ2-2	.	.	CASSVQENTGELFF	TGCGCCAGCAGCGTACAGGAGAACACCGGGGAGCTGTTTTTT
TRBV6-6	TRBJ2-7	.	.	CASSYADRTYEQYF	TGTGCCAGCAGTTACGCCGACAGAACCTACGAGCAGTACTTC
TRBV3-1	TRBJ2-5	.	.	CASSQDVLEETQYF	TGTGCCAGCAGCCAAGATGTGCTAGAGGAGACCCAGTACTTC
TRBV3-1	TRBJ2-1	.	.	CASSQDGGAYNEQFF	TGTGCCAGCAGCCAAGACGGGGGAGCCTACAATGAGCAGTTCTTC
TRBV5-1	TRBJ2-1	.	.	CASSFGDRNEQFF	TGCGCCAGCAGCTTCGGAGATCGCAATGAGCAGTTCTTC
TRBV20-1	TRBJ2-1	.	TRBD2	CSAPRAGGEDEQFF	TGCAGTGCACCCAGGGCGGGAGGGGAGGATGAGCAGTTCTTC
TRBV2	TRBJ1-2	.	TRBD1	CASSNKQGTGGYTF	TGTGCCAGCAGCAATAAACAGGGGACCGGTGGCTACACCTTC
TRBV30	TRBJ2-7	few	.	CAWGRVIYEQYF	TGTGCCTGGGGCAGGGTAATCTACGAGCAGTACTTC
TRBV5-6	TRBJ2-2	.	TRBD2	CASSFSSGRRTGELFF	TGTGCCAGCAGCTTTTCTAGCGGGAGGAGGACCGGGGAGCTGTTTTTT
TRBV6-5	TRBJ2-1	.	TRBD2	CASSSILAGESPSYNEQFF	TGTGCCAGCAGTTCCATACTAGCGGGAGAGTCGCCTTCCTACAATGAGCAGTTCTTC
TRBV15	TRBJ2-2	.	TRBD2	CATSRDQLAGGRNTGELFF	TGTGCCACCAGCAGAGATCAACTAGCGGGAGGCCGGAACACCGGGGAGCTGTTTTTT
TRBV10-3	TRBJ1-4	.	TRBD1	CATGTGDEKLFF	TGTGCCACCGGGACAGGGGACGAAAAACTGTTTTTT
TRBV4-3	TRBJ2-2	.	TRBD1	CASSQGHQGANTGELFF	TGCGCCAGCAGCCAAGGCCACCAGGGGGCAAACACCGGGGAGCTGTTTTTT
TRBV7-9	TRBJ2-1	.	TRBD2	CASSLGLAGDEQFF	TGTGCCAGCAGTTTGGGACTAGCGGGAGATGAGCAGTTCTTC
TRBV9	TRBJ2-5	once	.	CASSALGTPAGTQYF	TGTGCCAGCAGCGCCCTCGGGACCCCCGCTGGGACCCAGTACTTC
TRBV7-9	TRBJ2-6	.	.	CASSRAPVGSGANVLTF	TGTGCCAGCAGCAGGGCCCCAGTTGGGTCTGGGGCCAACGTCCTGACTTTC
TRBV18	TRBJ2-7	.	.	CASSPPTYEQYF	TGTGCCAGCTCACCACCAACCTACGAGCAGTACTTC
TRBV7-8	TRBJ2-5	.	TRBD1	CASSLSHRGETQYF	TGTGCCAGCAGCCTAAGCCACAGGGGGGAGACCCAGTACTTC
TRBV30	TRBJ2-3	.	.	CAWTGDWTDTQYF	TGTGCCTGGACAGGGGATTGGACAGATACGCAGTATTTT
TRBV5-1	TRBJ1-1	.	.	CASRLGQLGNTEAFF	TGCGCCAGCAGACTCGGACAGCTGGGGAACACTGAAGCTTTCTTT
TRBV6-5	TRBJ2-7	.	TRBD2	CASSYSGGVAGGYEQYF	TGTGCCAGCAGTTACTCTGGGGGCGTAGCGGGAGGATACGAGCAGTACTTC
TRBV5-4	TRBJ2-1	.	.	CASSLGGGRDEQFF	TGTGCCAGCAGCTTGGGAGGCGGACGGGATGAGCAGTTCTTC